The 23 T cell receptor beta chains below come from one sample, sequenced in a study of Graves' ophthalmopathy and Graves' hyperthyroidism. RNA transcripts were the source from which TCR beta CDR3 regions were amplified. HTBI primers were used in a first-round RT-PCR, which preceded a second-round multiplex PCR. In TCRdb, the multiplex PCR reads were re-called with MiXCR into one record per CDR3 protein. The table lists over a million distinct CDR3 sequences, approximately 35% of them singletons. Material: peripheral blood or thyroid tissue (not recorded which). These receptors all stem from an adult man with Graves' hyperthyroidism.

The CDR3 is CASATGGSSPLHF. Here the CDR3 DNA reads TGTGCCAGCGCGACAGGGGGCAGTTCACCCCTCCACTTT. The chain has TRBV7-9 and TRBJ1-6, with 10 positions matching TRBD1. Unmatched junction bases numbered 4, after V lost 8 bases and J lost 9 bases. This CDR3 spans 13 amino acids. CDR1 is SEHNR and CDR2 is FQNEAQ in the germline V gene (reference sequence). Together with reference TRBV7-9 and TRBJ1-6, the CDR3 gives the full variable domain: DTGVSQNPRHKITKRGQNVTFRCDPISEHNRLYWYRQTLGQGPEFLTYFQNEAQLEKSRLLSDRFSAERPKGSFSTLEIQRTEQGDSAMYLCASATGGSSPLHFGNGTRLTVT.

This clonotype has ten or more counts. The chain has TRBV20-1 and TRBJ1-6, with D maybe TRBD1 (5 bases). V was pared by 5 bases and J by 16 bases, with 18 bases between. CDR1 DFQATT and CDR2 SNEGSKA come from the germline V gene (reference sequence). CDR3 length equals 12 residues. The CDR3 DNA is TGCAGTGCTTGGGACGGTGTGGGGGTGCTCCACTTT. Translated, it gives CSAWDGVGVLHF.

This clonotype was counted many times. The rearrangement links TRBV12-3 or TRBV12-4 to TRBJ1-2, with D possibly matching TRBD1 (5 bases). V was trimmed by 3 bases and J by 2 bases, leaving 13 bases between them. The CDR3 length is 15 residues. The CDR3 nucleotides are TGTGCCAGCAGTTTGCGGACATCCTCAAACTATGGCTACACCTTC. This gives the protein CASSLRTSSNYGYTF.

The V and J genes are TRBV19 and TRBJ1-2; D might be TRBD1 (5 bases). The CDR3 spans 13 residues. V was pared by 3 bases and J by 10 bases, with 15 bases between. From germline, CDR1 is LNHDA and CDR2 SQIVND (reference sequence). The CDR3 DNA reads TGTGCCAGTAGTATCCAGGGAGGGTCTCACTACACCTTC. This translates into CASSIQGGSHYTF.

This clonotype appeared a few times. The chain is built from TRBV10-3 and TRBJ1-4; TRBD1 is a possible D gene (5 bases). V lost 8 bases to trimming and J lost 7 bases, with 14 bases between them. Germline CDR1 reads ENHRY; CDR2 reads SYGVKD. The CDR3 has 13 residues. Written as DNA, the CDR3 is TGTGCCATCGGAGCGCAGGGAGGTGAAAAACTGTTTTTT. This translates into CAIGAQGGEKLFF.

There are many counts of this clonotype. The CDR3 DNA follows: TGTGCCACCAGTGAAAGACAGGGGTATGGCTACACCTTC. Protein product: CATSERQGYGYTF. The chain uses TRBV24-1 and TRBJ1-2, with 8 positions matching TRBD1. There are 13 residues in the CDR3. Germline V gene data show CDR1 as KGHDR and CDR2 as SFDVKD. V lost 4 bases and J lost 5; bases outside the gene matches: 2.

The J gene is TRBJ1-1, the V gene TRBV7-6, with D possibly TRBD1 on 6 matching bases. CDR1 is SGHVS, CDR2 FNYEAQ, per germline. V was shortened by 4 bases and J by 1 base, with 10 bases between the two germline ends. The CDR3 extends over 14 amino acids. The CDR3 DNA reads TGTGCCAGCAGCTGGGACACTAGGAACACTGAAGCTTTCTTT. This gives the protein CASSWDTRNTEAFF.

This clonotype was counted many times. The chain employs TRBV20-1 and TRBJ2-2; D is unresolved. The length of the CDR3 is 14 residues. Trimming pared 3 bases from V and 1 base from J, leaving 9 bases between. The germline gives CDR1 DFQATT, CDR2 SNEGSKA (reference sequence). CDR3 in amino acids: CSASRAMNTGELFF. CDR3 nucleotide sequence: TGCAGTGCTAGCCGGGCTATGAACACCGGGGAGCTGTTTTTT.

About this clonotype: This could be a read error, since a much larger clone is one nucleotide away. The CDR3 reads CASSQGVPQHF. In nucleotides, the CDR3 is TGTGCCAGCAGTCAGGGGGTCCCCCAGCATTTT. This chain joins TRBV12-3 or TRBV12-4 and TRBJ1-5; TRBD1 matches 7 bases. J gave up 10 bases and V 5 bases, and 2 bases lay outside the gene matches. The CDR3 has 11 residues.

The CDR3 here is CSARDGTPAGLAGNSYEQYF. The DNA for the CDR3 is TGCAGTGCTAGAGATGGCACCCCTGCGGGACTAGCGGGGAACTCCTACGAGCAGTACTTC. V and J are TRBV20-1 and TRBJ2-7, with 13 bases that match TRBD2. The CDR3 extends over 20 amino acids. Trimming at V came to 0 bases and at J to 0 bases, leaving 14 bases not matched to a gene. Germline-derived CDR1 and CDR2 are DFQATT and SNEGSKA (reference sequence).

This clonotype turned up a few times. This chain links TRBV29-1 with TRBJ2-7; D gene unclear. The V and J ends lost 2 bases and 5 bases respectively, with 7 bases between them. CDR1 and CDR2 from the germline V gene are SQVTM and ANQGSEA. There are 11 residues in the CDR3. CDR3 residues: CSVEMGNEQYF. The CDR3 DNA sequence: TGCAGCGTTGAAATGGGAAACGAGCAGTACTTC.

V gene TRBV9 combines with J gene TRBJ1-3, with 7 bases identical to TRBD1. With V trimmed by 4 bases and J by 7 bases, 5 bases remained unmatched. CDR1 is SGDLS, CDR2 YYNGEE, per germline. The CDR3 extends over 13 amino acids. CDR3 amino acids: CASSSTTGNTIYF. CDR3 bases: TGTGCCAGCAGCTCAACGACAGGGAACACCATATATTTT.

This chain links TRBV29-1 with TRBJ1-2; 7 nucleotides line up with TRBD1. V was pared by 7 bases and J by 7 bases, with 6 bases of the junction left unmatched. CDR3 length: 11 amino acids. Germline CDR1 is SQVTM and CDR2 is ANQGSEA. CDR3 protein: CSAQQGGGYTF. CDR3 bases: TGCAGCGCACAGCAGGGGGGTGGCTACACCTTC.

The V call is TRBV2, the J call TRBJ2-5; D perhaps matches TRBD2 (6 bases). CDR3 length: 16 amino acids. The germline gives CDR1 SNHLY, CDR2 FYNNEI. V lost 5 bases and J 4 bases, leaving 20 bases between the germline ends. CDR3 DNA sequence: TGTGCCAGCAGTTGGACTACCTTCCGAGTGGGAGAGACCCAGTACTTC. As protein: CASSWTTFRVGETQYF.

Concerning this clonotype itself: A much larger clonotype is one base distant, so this may be a read error. The chain has TRBV4-3 and TRBJ2-7; tentatively, D is TRBD2 (6 bases). V lost 3 bases, J lost 1 base, and 10 bases lay in between. The CDR3 length is 14 residues. Germline V lookup: CDR1 LGHNA, CDR2 YSLEER. The CDR3 loop is CASSHRLASYEQYF. CDR3 coding DNA: TGCGCCAGCAGCCACCGTCTAGCGTCCTACGAGCAGTACTTC.

The J gene is TRBJ1-2, the V gene TRBV4-1; the D is unclear. The CDR3 is made up of 13 amino acids. V was pared by 0 bases and J by 9 bases, with 11 bases between. From germline, CDR1 is MGHRA and CDR2 YSYEKL. The CDR3 here is CASSQDEGGSYTF. CDR3 bases: TGCGCCAGCAGCCAAGATGAGGGAGGGAGCTACACCTTC.

Ten or more counts support this clonotype. The rearrangement links TRBV5-4 to TRBJ1-2; 9 bases line up with TRBD1. The CDR3 covers 15 residues. After removal of 4 bases from V and 6 bases from J, the junction contained 10 bases not matched to a gene. Germline V CDR1 and CDR2: SGHNT, YYREEE (reference sequence). The CDR3: CASSIPGTGLNGYTF. The CDR3 bases are TGTGCCAGCAGCATCCCCGGGACAGGGCTTAATGGCTACACCTTC.

This clonotype was seen at least ten times. The genes are TRBV20-1 and TRBJ2-5; 8 nucleotides match TRBD2. Trimming cost V 5 bases and J 4 bases; bases outside gene matches: 6. This CDR3 contains 13 residues. The germline CDR1 and CDR2 sequences are DFQATT and SNEGSKA (reference sequence). CDR3 residues: CSASTTSGETQYF. In nucleotides, the CDR3 is TGCAGTGCTTCAACCACTAGCGGAGAGACCCAGTACTTC.

This clonotype was observed at least ten times. The rearrangement links TRBV20-1 to TRBJ2-7; D remains unclear. This CDR3 contains 12 residues. Germline CDR1 reads DFQATT; CDR2 reads SNEGSKA (reference sequence). Trimming stripped 6 bases from V and 2 bases from J, with 11 bases between. The CDR3 spells CSAPSKAYEQYF. The CDR3 bases are TGCAGTGCCCCTAGTAAGGCCTACGAGCAGTACTTC.

Comment on this clonotype: Its ends do not fully match the called genes, so a read error is possible. This sequence joins TRBV12-3 or TRBV12-4 and TRBJ1-5, with D tentatively TRBD1 (6 bases). This CDR3 is built from 15 residues. CDR3 sequence reads: CASSLNRANNQPEHF. The CDR3 coding sequence is TGTGCCAGCAGTTTAAACAGGGCTAATAATCAGCCCGAGCATTTT.

The CDR3 DNA follows: TGTGCCATCAGTGAGGCCCGAAGATCTAGCGGAGAGACCCAGTACTTC. Its translation: CAISEARRSSGETQYF. The genes are TRBV10-3 and TRBJ2-5; 7 bases map to TRBD2. From germline, CDR1 is ENHRY and CDR2 SYGVKD. This CDR3 spans 16 amino acids. Trimming took 2 bases from V and 4 from J; bases not matched to a gene: 10.

About this clonotype: This sequence may be a read error, since a much larger clone differs from it by one base. The gene calls are TRBV12-3 or TRBV12-4 and TRBJ1-2; TRBD1 aligns across 9 bases. Unmatched junction bases numbered 10, after V lost 4 bases and J lost 10 bases. The CDR3 is 14 residues long. The CDR3 nucleotides read TGTGCCAGCAGTTCGTCCACAGGGGGCTTAAACTACACCTTC. It specifies CASSSSTGGLNYTF.

This clonotype appeared many times. This chain joins TRBV19 and TRBJ1-5, with 11 bases matching TRBD1. After removal of 6 bases from V and 2 bases from J, the junction contained 12 bases not matched to a gene. CDR3 length equals 18 residues. Germline-derived CDR1 and CDR2 are LNHDA and SQIVND (reference sequence). The CDR3 is CASSPPGQGALGNQPQHF. The CDR3 DNA is TGTGCCAGTAGCCCCCCCGGACAGGGGGCGCTGGGCAATCAGCCCCAGCATTTT.